A selection of T cell receptor beta chains follows, all from one sample in a study of T cells in Graves' hyperthyroidism and ophthalmopathy. MiXCR, run by TCRdb on the multiplex PCR reads, gives a single entry per CDR3 protein. This table holds 530,000 or so distinct CDR3 sequences, roughly 46% found once. Sequenced: peripheral blood or thyroid tissue (not recorded which). All receptors derive from a woman aged 18 to 35 with Graves' hyperthyroidism. Both conserved end residues are part of each CDR3. A D gene is named only where the DNA matches it firmly. Clone size is shown for a subset of rows, as once, few, many or a class of expanded clone.

size: many; D: -; V: TRBV7-8; J: TRBJ1-5; CDR3: CASSLDPYSNQPQHF; DNA: TGTGCCAGCAGCTTAGATCCTTATAGCAATCAGCCCCAGCATTTT
size: -; D: -; V: TRBV2; J: TRBJ2-5; CDR3: CASRTQGPFYNRETQYF; DNA: TGTGCCAGCAGAACCCAGGGACCGTTCTACAACCGGGAGACCCAGTACTTC
size: many; D: -; V: TRBV10-2; J: TRBJ2-3; CDR3: CASTQGDTQYF; DNA: TGCGCCAGCACTCAGGGAGATACGCAGTATTTT
size: many; D: -; V: TRBV20-1; J: TRBJ1-2; CDR3: CSARRPGDIDYGYTF; DNA: TGCAGTGCTAGGAGGCCAGGAGACATAGACTATGGCTACACCTTC
size: -; D: -; V: TRBV2; J: TRBJ2-2; CDR3: CASRGRVWSPSQGSCFF; DNA: -
size: many; D: -; V: TRBV20-1; J: TRBJ2-6; CDR3: CSATAPHSGANVLTF; DNA: TGCAGTGCTACGGCCCCACACTCTGGGGCCAACGTCCTGACTTTC
size: many; D: -; V: TRBV2; J: TRBJ2-5; CDR3: CASSDISSGGTQYF; DNA: TGTGCCAGCAGTGATATTTCTTCAGGCGGGACCCAGTACTTC
size: -; D: -; V: TRBV7-2; J: TRBJ2-6; CDR3: CASSHEGANVLTF; DNA: TGTGCCAGCAGCCACGAGGGGGCCAACGTCCTGACTTTC
size: many; D: -; V: TRBV2; J: TRBJ1-2; CDR3: CASSEEAFYGYTF; DNA: TGTGCCAGCAGTGAAGAGGCCTTTTATGGCTACACCTTC
size: once; D: TRBD1; V: TRBV15; J: TRBJ2-5; CDR3: CATSSVVRDRGTETQYF; DNA: TGTGCCACCAGCAGCGTTGTCCGGGACAGGGGGACGGAGACCCAGTACTTC
size: once; D: TRBD2; V: TRBV20-1; J: TRBJ2-7; CDR3: CSGSSGTDSYEQYF; DNA: TGCAGCGGAAGTAGCGGGACTGACTCCTACGAGCAGTACTTC
size: few; D: -; V: TRBV7-9; J: TRBJ2-1; CDR3: CASSRRLAYNEQFF; DNA: TGTGCCAGCAGCCGAAGACTGGCCTACAATGAGCAGTTCTTC
size: -; D: -; V: TRBV7-9; J: TRBJ2-7; CDR3: CASSLSGRNEQYF; DNA: TGTGCCAGCAGCTTATCAGGGCGCAATGAGCAGTACTTC
size: -; D: -; V: TRBV2; J: TRBJ2-7; CDR3: CATLTTGDEQYF; DNA: TGTGCTACCCTGACCACGGGGGACGAGCAGTACTTC
size: -; D: -; V: TRBV29-1; J: TRBJ2-7; CDR3: CSVRGSGFEQYF; DNA: TGCAGCGTCAGAGGTAGCGGCTTTGAGCAGTACTTC
size: many; D: -; V: TRBV19; J: TRBJ1-5; CDR3: CASSMDQAPSNQPQHF; DNA: TGTGCCAGTAGTATGGATCAGGCGCCGAGCAATCAGCCCCAGCATTTT
size: -; D: -; V: TRBV29-1; J: TRBJ1-5; CDR3: CSVDGAPQHF; DNA: TGCAGCGTTGACGGGGCGCCCCAGCATTTT
size: few; D: TRBD1; V: TRBV30; J: TRBJ1-6; CDR3: CAWRGQDRGHSPLHF; DNA: TGTGCCTGGAGAGGCCAAGACAGGGGGCATTCACCCCTCCACTTT
size: -; D: -; V: TRBV30; J: TRBJ2-2; CDR3: CAQDLTGELFF; DNA: TGTGCCCAGGACCTGACCGGGGAGCTGTTTTTT
size: -; D: -; V: TRBV7-3; J: TRBJ1-1; CDR3: CASSLAGVSTEAFF; DNA: TGTGCCAGCAGCTTAGCGGGGGTCAGCACTGAAGCTTTCTTT
size: many; D: -; V: TRBV6-6; J: TRBJ1-6; CDR3: CASSYTISSPLHF; DNA: TGTGCCAGCAGTTACACCATTTCGTCACCCCTCCACTTT
size: -; D: TRBD1; V: TRBV7-3; J: TRBJ1-4; CDR3: CASSLGQGATNEKLFF; DNA: TGTGCCAGCAGCTTAGGACAGGGGGCAACTAATGAAAAACTGTTTTTT